The 22 T cell receptor beta chains below were found in one sample sequenced in a study of Graves' ophthalmopathy and Graves' hyperthyroidism. Amplification from RNA transcripts yielded the TCR beta CDR3 regions. First-round RT-PCR relied on HTBI primers, and a second-round multiplex PCR came next. One entry per CDR3 protein, called by TCRdb with MiXCR from the multiplex PCR reads. The sample carries 500,000 to 700,000 distinct CDR3 sequences, about a fifth recorded once. Specimen: peripheral blood. These receptors were taken from a woman between 18 and 29 years old with stable Graves' hyperthyroidism. Some clones in this sample may be carry-over from other donors' samples.

This clonotype was detected many times. This chain connects TRBV19 to TRBJ1-2; D is undetermined. This CDR3 has 13 amino acids. From germline, CDR1 is LNHDA and CDR2 SQIVND (reference sequence). V lost 4 bases and J 5 bases, leaving 11 bases between the germline ends. The CDR3, as DNA: TGTGCCAGTAGTAGTAACTTCTGGTATGGCTACACCTTC. Protein product: CASSSNFWYGYTF.

This clonotype was seen at least ten times. This rearrangement joins TRBV11-2 to TRBJ1-1; maybe TRBD1 (6 bases). The CDR3 has 16 residues. The germline V and J ends were trimmed by 5 bases and 0 bases, with 16 bases remaining between them. The germline gives CDR1 SGHAT, CDR2 FQNNGV. The DNA for the CDR3 is TGTGCCAGCAGCCCAAGACAGGACAGAATGAACACTGAAGCTTTCTTT. This translates into CASSPRQDRMNTEAFF. Full variable domain (rest looked up from reference TRBV11-2 and TRBJ1-1): EAGVAQSPRYKIIEKRQSVAFWCNPISGHATLYWYQQILGQGPKLLIQFQNNGVVDDSQLPKDRFSAERLKGVDSTLKIQPAKLEDSAVYLCASSPRQDRMNTEAFFGQGTRLTVV.

The gene calls are TRBV12-3 or TRBV12-4 and TRBJ1-5, with D possibly matching TRBD1 (5 bases). This CDR3 has 12 amino acids. The V end was cut by 8 bases, the J end by 5 bases, with 10 bases between. The CDR3 region is CASCGAHQPQHF. CDR3 sequence (DNA): TGTGCCAGCTGCGGGGCTCATCAGCCCCAGCATTTT.

This clonotype has at least ten counts. This rearrangement joins TRBV12-3 or TRBV12-4 to TRBJ1-2; possibly TRBD1 for D (5 bases). The CDR3 consists of 15 residues. V lost 6 bases and J lost 3, with 17 bases in between. CDR3 bases: TGTGCCAGCAGGCCTTTTGGGCGGGGCGACTATGGCTACACCTTC. Translated: CASRPFGRGDYGYTF.

The table lists this clonotype with many counts. The V gene is TRBV7-2, the J gene TRBJ2-5, with no clear D. Germline-derived CDR1 and CDR2 are SGHTA and FQGNSA. The CDR3 is 14 residues long. V was cut by 0 bases and J by 1 base, with 6 bases left in between. As DNA, the CDR3 is TGTGCCAGCAGCTTAGCGGCTACCCAAGAGACCCAGTACTTC. Translating gives CASSLAATQETQYF.

In this sample, this clonotype turned up many times. This sequence joins TRBV6-1 and TRBJ2-7; TRBD1 matches at 11 bases. The trim removed 6 bases at V and 4 bases at J, leaving 5 bases unmatched. The CDR3 is made up of 14 amino acids. From germline, CDR1 is MNHNS and CDR2 SASEGT. CDR3 in amino acids: CASSQDRGRYEQYF. Written as DNA, the CDR3 is TGTGCCAGCAGCCAGGACAGGGGGCGATACGAGCAGTACTTC.

This clonotype was found many times. The chain joins TRBV27 to TRBJ1-2; tentative D call: TRBD1 (5 bases). The V gene lost 0 bases and the J gene lost 3 bases, with 8 bases spanning the gap. This CDR3 region has 14 residues. Germline V gene data show CDR1 as MNHEY and CDR2 as SMNVEV (reference sequence). CDR3 coding DNA: TGTGCCAGCAGTTTATCAGGGGACTACTATGGCTACACCTTC. Its translation: CASSLSGDYYGYTF.

V is TRBV12-3 or TRBV12-4 and J is TRBJ1-5, with 10 nucleotides matching TRBD1. There are 13 residues in the CDR3. The junction had 4 bases not matched to a gene; V was cut back by 10 bases and J by 4 bases. In DNA form, the CDR3 reads TGTGCCAACGGACAGGGGGGAAATCAGCCCCAGCATTTT. As protein: CANGQGGNQPQHF.

Many counts were recorded for this clonotype. In DNA, the CDR3 is TGCAGCGTCGAACTCACAGGGGGACAAGAGACCCAGTACTTC. This encodes CSVELTGGQETQYF. The chain is built from TRBV29-1 and TRBJ2-5; 8 bases are shared with TRBD1. Trimming removed 6 bases from V and 2 bases from J; junction bases left unmatched: 8. Germline V gene sequence: CDR1 SQVTM, CDR2 ANQGSEA. The CDR3 length is 14 residues.

This clonotype was seen many times. The chain has TRBV20-1 and TRBJ1-5; the D is unclear. V lost 4 bases to trimming and J lost 5 bases, with 18 bases between them. The CDR3 totals 15 residues. CDR1 is DFQATT, CDR2 SNEGSKA, per germline (reference sequence). CDR3 region: CSAIRTGAGYQPQHF. The CDR3 region has the DNA TGCAGTGCTATAAGGACCGGAGCTGGTTATCAGCCCCAGCATTTT.

The table lists this clonotype with many counts. The chain employs TRBV11-2 and TRBJ2-7; 10 bases match TRBD1. Germline V gene lookup returns CDR1 SGHAT and CDR2 FQNNGV. The CDR3 sequence is 14 residues long. Trimming removed 7 bases from V and 2 bases from J; junction bases left unmatched: 5. CDR3 DNA: TGTGCCAGCACCAGGGACAGGGGACCCTACGAGCAGTACTTC. This encodes CASTRDRGPYEQYF.

The chain carries TRBV20-1 and TRBJ2-5, with D tentatively TRBD2 (7 bases). The CDR3 consists of 15 residues. V lost 3 bases, J lost 0 bases, and 14 bases lay in between. Per germline, CDR1 DFQATT and CDR2 SNEGSKA (reference sequence). As DNA, the CDR3 is TGCAGTGCTAGTAGGGAGGGGGTCTACCAAGAGACCCAGTACTTC. Amino acids: CSASREGVYQETQYF.

The CDR3, as DNA: TGTGCCAGCAGCTTGGTGGAAAGACCTCCGGGACAGAGCTTATACGAGCAGTACTTC. Amino acid sequence: CASSLVERPPGQSLYEQYF. The chain has TRBV5-5 and TRBJ2-7, with 7 bases matching TRBD1. J gave up 4 bases and V 0 bases, and 19 bases lay outside the gene matches. The CDR3 runs to 19 residues. Germline loops: CDR1 SGHKS, CDR2 YYEKEE (reference sequence).

This clonotype was observed many times. The V gene is TRBV2, the J gene TRBJ1-2; D gene uncertain. The CDR3 extends over 15 amino acids. Germline V gene sequence: CDR1 SNHLY, CDR2 FYNNEI. Trimming took 2 bases from V and 3 from J, leaving 13 bases between them. DNA for the CDR3: TGTGCCAGCAGTGAACATGGGATGGGAGACTATGGCTACACCTTC. This codes for CASSEHGMGDYGYTF.

This clonotype was observed many times. This rearrangement joins TRBV27 to TRBJ2-7; TRBD1 matches 8 bases. The CDR3 consists of 16 residues. Germline V gene sequence: CDR1 MNHEY, CDR2 SMNVEV (reference sequence). The J segment lost 4 bases and the V segment lost 0 bases, leaving 8 bases of the junction unmatched. The CDR3 is CASSLSIWTGMYEQYF. CDR3 in DNA: TGTGCCAGCAGTTTATCGATATGGACAGGGATGTACGAGCAGTACTTC.

J is TRBJ1-1 and V is TRBV2; the D is unclear. CDR3 length equals 15 residues. V gave up 4 bases and J gave up 1 base, with 13 bases separating them. The germline gives CDR1 SNHLY, CDR2 FYNNEI. The DNA of the CDR3 is TGTGCCAGCAGTGGGGCCGCTGGATGGAACACTGAAGCTTTCTTT. Translated, it gives CASSGAAGWNTEAFF.

This clonotype was counted at least ten times. The gene calls are TRBV6-1 and TRBJ1-2; a possible D gene is TRBD1 (6 bases). Trimming left V 10 bases short and J 2 bases short, with 11 bases between. This CDR3 comprises 12 residues. Germline values: CDR1 MNHNS, CDR2 SASEGT. The CDR3 loop is CATQGQNYGYTF. The CDR3 region has the DNA TGTGCCACCCAAGGACAGAACTATGGCTACACCTTC.

Many counts were recorded for this clonotype. The chain is built from TRBV6-1 and TRBJ1-3; maybe TRBD1 (5 bases). Trimming cost V 4 bases and J 4 bases, with 11 bases left between them. CDR1 MNHNS and CDR2 SASEGT come from the germline V gene. The CDR3 contains 14 residues. CDR3 protein: CASSGQGDGNTIYF. The CDR3 DNA is TGTGCCAGCAGTGGGCAGGGAGACGGAAACACCATATATTTT.

The table lists this clonotype with many counts. The V and J genes are TRBV28 and TRBJ2-7, with TRBD2 as a possible D gene (6 bases). The CDR3 runs to 13 residues. Germline V gives CDR1 MDHEN, CDR2 SYDVKM. Deletions cut 8 bases from V and 4 bases from J, with 15 bases between. CDR3 in DNA: TGTGCCAGCCAGGAGGGCCATCATTACGAGCAGTACTTC. It codes for CASQEGHHYEQYF.

This chain joins TRBV20-1 and TRBJ2-7; 7 nucleotides match TRBD1. V trimming: 5 bases; J trimming: 0 bases; junction bases outside the gene matches: 4. The V gene's germline CDR1 is DFQATT and CDR2 SNEGSKA (reference sequence). The CDR3 is 13 amino acids. CDR3 sequence reads: CSAGGQYSYEQYF. The CDR3 DNA is TGCAGTGCTGGGGGACAGTACTCCTACGAGCAGTACTTC.

The chain couples TRBV24-1 to TRBJ1-2, with 11 bases lining up with TRBD1. Trimming at V came to 3 bases and at J to 8 bases, leaving 7 bases not matched to a gene. Germline V gives CDR1 KGHDR, CDR2 SFDVKD. The CDR3 totals 15 residues. The DNA for the CDR3 is TGTGCCACCAGTGATCCCGGACAGGGGGCATTGGGCTACACCTTC. This codes for CATSDPGQGALGYTF.

This clonotype has a handful of counts. The chain has TRBV6-5 and TRBJ1-1; 11 bases map to TRBD1. The J segment lost 1 base and the V segment lost 0 bases, leaving 4 bases of the junction unmatched. Germline V lookup: CDR1 MNHEY, CDR2 SVGAGI. The CDR3 extends over 17 amino acids. Here the CDR3 DNA reads TGTGCCAGCAGTTACTCGGACAGGGGGCGGGGGAACACTGAAGCTTTCTTT. It codes for CASSYSDRGRGNTEAFF.